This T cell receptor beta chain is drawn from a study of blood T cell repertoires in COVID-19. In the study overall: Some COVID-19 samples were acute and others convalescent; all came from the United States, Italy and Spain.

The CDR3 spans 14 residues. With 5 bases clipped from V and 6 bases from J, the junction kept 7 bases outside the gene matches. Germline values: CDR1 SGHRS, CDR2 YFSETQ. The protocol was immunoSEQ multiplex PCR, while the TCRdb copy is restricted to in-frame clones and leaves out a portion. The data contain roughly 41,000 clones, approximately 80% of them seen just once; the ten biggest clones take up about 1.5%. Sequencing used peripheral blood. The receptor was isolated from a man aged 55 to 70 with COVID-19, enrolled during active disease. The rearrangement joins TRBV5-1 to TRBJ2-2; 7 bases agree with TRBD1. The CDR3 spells CASRGGGLAGELFF. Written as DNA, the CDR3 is TGCGCCAGCAGAGGGGGCGGTCTAGCCGGGGAGCTGTTTTTT. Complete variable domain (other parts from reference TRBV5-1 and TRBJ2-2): KAGVTQTPRYLIKTRGQQVTLSCSPISGHRSVSWYQQTPGQGLQFLFEYFSETQRNKGNFPGRFSGRQFSNSRSEMNVSTLELGDSALYLCASRGGGLAGELFFGEGSRLTVL.